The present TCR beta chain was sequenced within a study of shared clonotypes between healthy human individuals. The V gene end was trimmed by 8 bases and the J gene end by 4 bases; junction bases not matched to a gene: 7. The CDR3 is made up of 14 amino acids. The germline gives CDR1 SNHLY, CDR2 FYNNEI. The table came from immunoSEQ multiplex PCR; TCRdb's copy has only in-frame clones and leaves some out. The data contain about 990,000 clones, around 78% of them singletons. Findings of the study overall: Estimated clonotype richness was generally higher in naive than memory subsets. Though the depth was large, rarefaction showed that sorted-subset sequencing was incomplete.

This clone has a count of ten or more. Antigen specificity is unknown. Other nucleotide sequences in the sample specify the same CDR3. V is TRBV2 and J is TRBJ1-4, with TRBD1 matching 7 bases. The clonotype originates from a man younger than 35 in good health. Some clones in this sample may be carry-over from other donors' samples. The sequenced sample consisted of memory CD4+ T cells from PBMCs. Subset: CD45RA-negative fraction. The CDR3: CASGDRAHNEKLFF. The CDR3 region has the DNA TGTGCCAGCGGAGACAGGGCCCATAATGAAAAACTGTTTTTT. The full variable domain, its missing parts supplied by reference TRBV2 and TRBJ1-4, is EPEVTQTPSHQVTQMGQEVILRCVPISNHLYFYWYRQILGQKVEFLVSFYNNEISEKSEIFDDQFSVERPDGSNFTLKIRSTKLEDSAMYFCASGDRAHNEKLFFGSGTQLSVL.